This TCR beta chain was profiled in a study of T cell responses to AZD1222 COVID-19 vaccine. Overall study results and limits: Baseline testing showed seropositivity in only five or six AZD1222 recipients. Along spike, vaccine-associated CD4 TCRs were found throughout, with dominance at 160-218 and 743-854. Repertoire sampling was restricted to post-peak T cell response timepoints. Most donors were white British, females outnumbered males, and clonal diversity was possibly underestimated.

About this clone: What it binds is not known.

Produced via immunoSEQ multiplex PCR; TCRdb's table is partial and in-frame only. The sample carries about 100,000 clones, 85% to 95% recorded once. V was shortened by 0 bases and J by 5 bases, with 5 bases between the two germline ends. Germline V gene sequence: CDR1 MNHNS, CDR2 SASEGT. The CDR3 consists of 14 residues. This material consisted of peripheral blood, taken on day 0 of AZD1222 vaccination. This TCR was recovered from an adult in good health. This chain joins TRBV6-1 and TRBJ1-6; D is ambiguous. CDR3 nucleotides: TGTGCCAGCAGTGAAGCCTCAGATAATTCACCCCTCCACTTT. This sequence encodes CASSEASDNSPLHF.